Below are 6 T cell receptor beta chains sequenced from a single sample in a study of cytomegalovirus exposure and HLA in healthy donors. Use of 60 Vbeta and 13 Jbeta primers characterized the PCR. Some clones are missing from TCRdb's copy, which holds only in-frame ones; the method was immunoSEQ multiplex PCR. This specimen shows some 140,000 clones; the ten leading clones hold about 1.6%. The sequenced sample was PBMCs. These receptor sequences come from a woman aged 40 to 55 in good health and CMV-seronegative.

This rearrangement joins TRBV6-4 to TRBJ1-2; 9 nucleotides line up with TRBD1. Per the germline V gene, CDR1 is MRHNA and CDR2 is SNTAGT. The CDR3 runs 14 residues. V trimming: 6 bases; J trimming: 2 bases; junction bases outside the gene matches: 4. CDR3 in amino acids: CASSRDRVNYGYTF. For the CDR3, the DNA is TGTGCCAGCAGCCGGGACAGGGTGAACTATGGCTACACCTTC.

The chain recombines TRBV4-2 with TRBJ2-7; 15 bases align to TRBD2. This CDR3 region has 19 residues. From germline, CDR1 is LGHNA and CDR2 YNFKEQ. V trimming: 0 bases; J trimming: 0 bases; junction bases outside the gene matches: 6. The CDR3 loop is CASSQEMGLAGGSSYEQYF. CDR3 nucleotides: TGTGCCAGCAGCCAAGAAATGGGACTAGCGGGGGGCTCCTCCTACGAGCAGTACTTC.

V usage is TRBV5-5 and J usage is TRBJ1-3, with D tentatively TRBD1 (5 bases). The V end was cut by 2 bases, the J end by 1 base, with 10 bases between. The CDR3 spans 15 residues. Per the germline V gene, CDR1 is SGHKS and CDR2 is YYEKEE (reference sequence). The CDR3 protein is CASSLRGGSGNTIYF. In DNA, the CDR3 is TGTGCCAGCAGCTTAAGGGGTGGGTCTGGAAACACCATATATTTT.

The chain combines TRBV5-4 with TRBJ1-4; no clear D gene. The V end was cut by 1 base, the J end by 6 bases, with 16 bases between. Germline V gene lookup returns CDR1 SGHNT and CDR2 YYREEE (reference sequence). CDR3 length: 16 residues. The CDR3 is CASSLFGRGEDEKLFF. CDR3 DNA sequence: TGTGCCAGCAGCTTGTTTGGCCGGGGAGAAGATGAAAAACTGTTTTTT.

The rearrangement joins TRBV21-1 to TRBJ2-3; the table assigns TRBD2, which was not confirmed against the DNA. TRBV21-1 is labeled a pseudogene. The CDR3 runs 18 residues. CDR3 bases: TGTGCCAGCAGCAAAAGGTGGTTTGCGGGGGACTGCACAGATACGCAGTATTTT. This encodes CASSKRWFAGDCTDTQYF.

This chain links TRBV5-1 with TRBJ2-5; 8 positions match TRBD2. Germline CDR1 is SGHRS and CDR2 is YFSETQ. The CDR3 sequence is 14 residues long. V trimming: 0 bases; J trimming: 5 bases; junction bases outside the gene matches: 3. The CDR3 loop is CASSLAQRGETQYF. DNA for the CDR3: TGCGCCAGCAGCTTGGCCCAGCGGGGGGAGACCCAGTACTTC.